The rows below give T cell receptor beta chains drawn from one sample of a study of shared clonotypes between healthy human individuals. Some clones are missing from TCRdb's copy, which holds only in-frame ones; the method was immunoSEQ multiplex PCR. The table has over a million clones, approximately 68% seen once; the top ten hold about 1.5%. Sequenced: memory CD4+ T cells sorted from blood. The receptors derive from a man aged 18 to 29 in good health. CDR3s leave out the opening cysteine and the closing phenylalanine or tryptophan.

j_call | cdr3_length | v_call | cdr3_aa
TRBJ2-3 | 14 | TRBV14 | ASSQASGKGTDTQY
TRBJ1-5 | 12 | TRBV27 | ASSPEDWNQPQH
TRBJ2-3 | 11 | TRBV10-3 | ATSEGGTDTQY
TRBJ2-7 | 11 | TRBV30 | AWNRGTSYEQY
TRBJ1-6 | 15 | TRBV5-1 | ASSWAGASSYNSPLH
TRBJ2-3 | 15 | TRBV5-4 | ASSFKIGLAGADTQY
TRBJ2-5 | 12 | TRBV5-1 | ASSFWGAVETQY
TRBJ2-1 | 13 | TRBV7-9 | ASSPFGGGANEQF
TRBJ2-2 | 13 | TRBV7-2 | ASSLQAANTGELF
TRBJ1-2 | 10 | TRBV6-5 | ASRQGDYGYT
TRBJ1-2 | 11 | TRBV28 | ASSSGQGRGYT
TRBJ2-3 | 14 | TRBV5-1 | ASSVSSGGTEDTQY
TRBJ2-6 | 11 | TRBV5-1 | ASSREGANVLT
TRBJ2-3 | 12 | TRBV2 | ASSTQGFPDTQY
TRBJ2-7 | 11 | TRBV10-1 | ASRGPWVYEQY
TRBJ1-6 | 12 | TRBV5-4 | ASSLARDNSPLH
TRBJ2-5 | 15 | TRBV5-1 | ASSLGGSGGSQETQY
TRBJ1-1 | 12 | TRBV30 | AWSYRDGYTEAF
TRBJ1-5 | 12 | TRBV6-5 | ASRSGTANQPQH
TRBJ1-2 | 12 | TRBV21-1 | ASSKGTGDYGYT
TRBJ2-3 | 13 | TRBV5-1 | ASSLEEPGTDTQY
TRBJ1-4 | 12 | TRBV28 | ASSLQPPWEKLF